This T cell receptor (beta chain) was captured in a study of T cell changes during pregnancy in multiple sclerosis. Here immunoSEQ multiplex PCR was the method, and the copy in TCRdb shows in-frame clones only, minus some. The sample consists of roughly 51,000 clones, under 95% of them appearing once. CDR3 length: 15 residues. Deletions cut 0 bases from V and 8 bases from J, with 13 bases between. CDR1 LGHNA and CDR2 YNFKEQ come from the germline V gene. The chain has TRBV4-2 and TRBJ2-2; D remains ambiguous. The clonotype originates from a female donor with multiple sclerosis, enrolled in a pregnancy study. The sample in question was CD8+ T cells from peripheral blood mononuclear cells, obtained before pregnancy. CDR3 in amino acids: CASSQDLSVSGELFF. The CDR3 coding sequence is TGTGCCAGCAGCCAAGATCTTTCTGTCAGTGGGGAGCTGTTTTTT.